These T cell receptor beta chains were read from a single sample in a study of regulatory T cells in long-lasting Graves disease. TCRdb fed the multiplex PCR reads into MiXCR, producing one record per CDR3 protein. In the table there are about 210,000 distinct CDR3 sequences, around 19% of which are singletons. These data also formed part of another study, on T cells in Graves' hyperthyroidism and ophthalmopathy.

The material sequenced was peripheral blood mononuclear cells (PBMCs), taken at new diagnosis, from a patient treated with antithyroid drugs. The receptors here all came from a woman aged 30 to 39 with Graves disease. The CDR3 runs from the conserved cysteine through the conserved F or W. Fields, in order: CDR3 protein, CDR3 DNA, clone size, D gene, J gene, V gene. A D gene is named only where the DNA matches it firmly. Not every row has a clone size; where given, it reads once, few, many or a size class.

CDR3aa: CASSMRQGNGYTF
CDR3nt: TGTGCCAGCAGCATGCGACAGGGGAATGGCTACACCTTC
abundance: many
d_gene: TRBD1
j_gene: TRBJ1-2
v_gene: TRBV7-6

CDR3aa: CASSYGGSHGETQYF
CDR3nt: TGTGCCAGCAGCTACGGCGGCAGCCACGGGGAGACCCAGTACTTC
abundance: many
d_gene: NA
j_gene: TRBJ2-5
v_gene: TRBV6-2/TRBV6-3

CDR3aa: CASNQTPYMNTEAFF
CDR3nt: TGTGCCAGCAATCAGACACCTTACATGAACACTGAAGCTTTCTTT
abundance: many
d_gene: NA
j_gene: TRBJ1-1
v_gene: TRBV27

CDR3aa: CASSFARTGTGNEQYF
CDR3nt: TGTGCCAGCAGCTTCGCACGGACAGGGACGGGTAACGAGCAGTACTTC
abundance: many
d_gene: TRBD1
j_gene: TRBJ2-7
v_gene: TRBV5-1

CDR3aa: CASSPRTVSQPQHF
CDR3nt: TGTGCCAGCAGTCCACGGACGGTAAGTCAGCCCCAGCATTTT
abundance: many
d_gene: NA
j_gene: TRBJ1-5
v_gene: TRBV27

CDR3aa: CAWSRAGNKNIQYF
CDR3nt: TGTGCCTGGAGTAGAGCGGGCAACAAAAACATTCAGTACTTC
abundance: NA
d_gene: NA
j_gene: TRBJ2-4
v_gene: TRBV30

CDR3aa: CASRPQGASEAFF
CDR3nt: TGTGCCAGCAGACCACAGGGGGCGAGTGAAGCTTTCTTT
abundance: many
d_gene: TRBD1
j_gene: TRBJ1-1
v_gene: TRBV28

CDR3aa: CASSFLGTRTDTQYF
CDR3nt: TGTGCCAGCAGTTTTCTCGGGACGCGCACAGATACGCAGTATTTT
abundance: many
d_gene: NA
j_gene: TRBJ2-3
v_gene: TRBV6-5

CDR3aa: CASSLRTGGRNTEAFF
CDR3nt: TGTGCCAGCAGCCTGCGGACAGGTGGAAGGAACACTGAAGCTTTCTTT
abundance: many
d_gene: TRBD1
j_gene: TRBJ1-1
v_gene: TRBV14

CDR3aa: CASTPRSSPSTDTQYF
CDR3nt: TGTGCCAGCACCCCCCGTAGTTCCCCCAGCACAGATACGCAGTATTTT
abundance: NA
d_gene: NA
j_gene: TRBJ2-3
v_gene: TRBV12-3/TRBV12-4

CDR3aa: CASSRFGTGASGNTIYF
CDR3nt: TGTGCCAGCAGTAGATTTGGGACAGGGGCCTCTGGAAACACCATATATTTT
abundance: NA
d_gene: TRBD1
j_gene: TRBJ1-3
v_gene: TRBV6-2/TRBV6-3

CDR3aa: CASSAGTDLRNEQFF
CDR3nt: TGTGCCAGCAGTGCCGGGACGGACCTAAGGAATGAGCAGTTCTTC
abundance: many
d_gene: NA
j_gene: TRBJ2-1
v_gene: TRBV6-2/TRBV6-3

CDR3aa: CASSSQGARYNEQFF
CDR3nt: TGTGCCAGTAGTTCTCAGGGGGCAAGGTACAATGAGCAGTTCTTC
abundance: few
d_gene: TRBD1
j_gene: TRBJ2-1
v_gene: TRBV19

CDR3aa: CASSVGTSGAGSSYEQYF
CDR3nt: TGTGCCAGCAGTGTCGGGACTAGCGGGGCGGGGAGCTCCTACGAGCAGTACTTC
abundance: many
d_gene: TRBD2
j_gene: TRBJ2-7
v_gene: TRBV6-1

CDR3aa: CASSPPRAGGYSEQFF
CDR3nt: TGTGCCAGCAGTCCGCCGCGAGCGGGGGGGTATAGTGAGCAGTTCTTC
abundance: many
d_gene: TRBD2
j_gene: TRBJ2-1
v_gene: TRBV12-3/TRBV12-4

CDR3aa: CASRSRWDFGELFF
CDR3nt: TGTGCCAGCCGAAGCCGATGGGATTTCGGGGAGCTGTTTTTT
abundance: NA
d_gene: NA
j_gene: TRBJ2-2
v_gene: TRBV6-2/TRBV6-3

CDR3aa: CASSLRAYNEQFF
CDR3nt: TGTGCCAGCAGCTTGAGGGCGTACAATGAGCAGTTCTTC
abundance: many
d_gene: NA
j_gene: TRBJ2-1
v_gene: TRBV28

CDR3aa: CASSLVGASSYEQYF
CDR3nt: TGTGCCAGCAGCTTAGTGGGGGCGAGCTCCTACGAGCAGTACTTC
abundance: many
d_gene: NA
j_gene: TRBJ2-7
v_gene: TRBV11-3

CDR3aa: CASSRHDNSNQPQHF
CDR3nt: TGTGCCAGCAGTCGACATGACAATAGCAATCAGCCCCAGCATTTT
abundance: many
d_gene: NA
j_gene: TRBJ1-5
v_gene: TRBV2

CDR3aa: CASRLLMNTEAFF
CDR3nt: TGTGCCAGCAGACTCCTAATGAACACTGAAGCTTTCTTT
abundance: many
d_gene: NA
j_gene: TRBJ1-1
v_gene: TRBV7-9

CDR3aa: CATSRNRAYEQYF
CDR3nt: TGTGCCACCAGCAGGAACAGGGCCTACGAGCAGTACTTC
abundance: many
d_gene: NA
j_gene: TRBJ2-7
v_gene: TRBV15

CDR3aa: CASSSLAGRSYEQYF
CDR3nt: TGTGCCAGCAGTTCTCTAGCGGGTCGATCCTACGAGCAGTACTTC
abundance: NA
d_gene: TRBD2
j_gene: TRBJ2-7
v_gene: TRBV11-2

CDR3aa: CASTFGTSNEQFF
CDR3nt: TGTGCCAGCACTTTCGGAACTAGCAATGAGCAGTTCTTC
abundance: NA
d_gene: NA
j_gene: TRBJ2-1
v_gene: TRBV28

CDR3aa: CASSLALGGRHNEQFF
CDR3nt: TGTGCCAGCAGCTTAGCGCTGGGGGGCCGCCACAATGAGCAGTTCTTC
abundance: NA
d_gene: NA
j_gene: TRBJ2-1
v_gene: TRBV7-8

CDR3aa: CASSLRGPRQPQHF
CDR3nt: TGTGCCAGCAGCCTCAGGGGGCCTCGGCAGCCCCAGCATTTT
abundance: NA
d_gene: TRBD1
j_gene: TRBJ1-5
v_gene: TRBV13

CDR3aa: CASRFRTVMNTEAFF
CDR3nt: TGTGCCAGTAGATTCAGGACAGTCATGAACACTGAAGCTTTCTTT
abundance: few
d_gene: NA
j_gene: TRBJ1-1
v_gene: TRBV19

CDR3aa: CASSYRRGPYEQYF
CDR3nt: TGTGCCAGCAGTTACAGAAGGGGGCCCTACGAGCAGTACTTC
abundance: many
d_gene: TRBD1
j_gene: TRBJ2-7
v_gene: TRBV12-3/TRBV12-4

CDR3aa: CASTLRGRRNYGYTF
CDR3nt: TGTGCCAGCACCCTAAGGGGCAGGAGAAATTATGGCTACACCTTC
abundance: many
d_gene: NA
j_gene: TRBJ1-2
v_gene: TRBV6-1

CDR3aa: CASSEGQGIGNTIYF
CDR3nt: TGTGCCAGCAGCGAGGGTCAGGGGATAGGAAACACCATATATTTT
abundance: few
d_gene: NA
j_gene: TRBJ1-3
v_gene: TRBV7-8

CDR3aa: CASSRRLGVADTQYF
CDR3nt: TGTGCCAGTAGCCGGAGACTAGGCGTGGCGGATACGCAGTATTTT
abundance: many
d_gene: NA
j_gene: TRBJ2-3
v_gene: TRBV19

CDR3aa: CSVPSQGYEQYF
CDR3nt: TGCAGCGTTCCGTCCCAGGGCTACGAGCAGTACTTC
abundance: NA
d_gene: NA
j_gene: TRBJ2-7
v_gene: TRBV29-1

CDR3aa: CASSEGPGKDWNSPLHF
CDR3nt: TGTGCCAGCAGCGAAGGTCCGGGCAAGGATTGGAATTCACCCCTCCACTTT
abundance: few
d_gene: NA
j_gene: TRBJ1-6
v_gene: TRBV6-1

CDR3aa: CSARDPAGARDNEQFF
CDR3nt: TGCAGTGCTAGAGATCCGGCCGGGGCGAGGGACAATGAGCAGTTCTTC
abundance: many
d_gene: NA
j_gene: TRBJ2-1
v_gene: TRBV20-1

CDR3aa: CASSPRTSENIQYF
CDR3nt: TGCGCCAGCAGCCCCCGAACAAGCGAAAACATTCAGTACTTC
abundance: NA
d_gene: NA
j_gene: TRBJ2-4
v_gene: TRBV5-1

CDR3aa: CASSQVASGRVRTGELFF
CDR3nt: TGTGCCAGCAGCCAAGTGGCTAGCGGGAGGGTCCGGACCGGGGAGCTGTTTTTT
abundance: many
d_gene: TRBD2
j_gene: TRBJ2-2
v_gene: TRBV3-1

CDR3aa: CASGGGYLREDTEAFF
CDR3nt: TGCGCCAGTGGCGGGGGGTACCTCAGGGAAGACACTGAAGCTTTCTTT
abundance: few
d_gene: NA
j_gene: TRBJ1-1
v_gene: TRBV5-1

CDR3aa: CASSLGVPNQPQHF
CDR3nt: TGCGCCAGCAGCTTAGGGGTCCCCAATCAGCCCCAGCATTTT
abundance: NA
d_gene: NA
j_gene: TRBJ1-5
v_gene: TRBV5-1

CDR3aa: CASSQARGGTGELFF
CDR3nt: TGTGCCAGCAGCCAGGCCAGGGGGGGCACCGGGGAGCTGTTTTTT
abundance: few
d_gene: NA
j_gene: TRBJ2-2
v_gene: TRBV4-2

CDR3aa: CASSLTSGSIVETQYF
CDR3nt: TGTGCCAGCAGTTTAACTAGCGGGAGTATCGTGGAGACCCAGTACTTC
abundance: many
d_gene: TRBD2
j_gene: TRBJ2-5
v_gene: TRBV27

CDR3aa: CAWGWKRTGSETQYF
CDR3nt: TGTGCCTGGGGTTGGAAACGGACGGGGAGCGAGACCCAGTACTTC
abundance: many
d_gene: NA
j_gene: TRBJ2-5
v_gene: TRBV30

CDR3aa: CASSLGLAEEVQYF
CDR3nt: TGTGCCAGCAGTTTAGGGCTAGCGGAAGAGGTCCAGTACTTC
abundance: many
d_gene: TRBD2
j_gene: TRBJ2-5
v_gene: TRBV28

CDR3aa: CASSPTGYGYTF
CDR3nt: TGTGCCAGCAGTCCGACAGGCTATGGCTACACCTTC
abundance: many
d_gene: NA
j_gene: TRBJ1-2
v_gene: TRBV12-3/TRBV12-4